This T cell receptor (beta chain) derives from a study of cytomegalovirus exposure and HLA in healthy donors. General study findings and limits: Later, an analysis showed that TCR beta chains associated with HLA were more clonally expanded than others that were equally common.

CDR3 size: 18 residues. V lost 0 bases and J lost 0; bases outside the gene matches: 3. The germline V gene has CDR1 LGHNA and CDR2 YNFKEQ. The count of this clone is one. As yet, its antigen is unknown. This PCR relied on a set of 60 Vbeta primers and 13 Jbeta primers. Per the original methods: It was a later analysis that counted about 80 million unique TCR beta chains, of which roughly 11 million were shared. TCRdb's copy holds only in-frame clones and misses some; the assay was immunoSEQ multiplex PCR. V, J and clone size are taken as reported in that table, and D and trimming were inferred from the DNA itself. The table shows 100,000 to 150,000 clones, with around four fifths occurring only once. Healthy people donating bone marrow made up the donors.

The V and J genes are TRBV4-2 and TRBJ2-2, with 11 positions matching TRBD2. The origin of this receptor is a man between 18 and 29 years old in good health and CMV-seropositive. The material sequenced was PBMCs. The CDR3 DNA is TGTGCCAGCAGCCAAGAAGCTAGCGGGGGGTCGAACACCGGGGAGCTGTTTTTT. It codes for CASSQEASGGSNTGELFF.